This TCR beta chain stems from a study of cytotoxic CD8 clonotypes in ibrutinib-treated CLL. Study background: Across the patients, under 12 were relapsed/refractory, over 14 treatment-naive and about 18 IGHV unmutated. Mean yields were 255,043 productive templates and over 85,000 productive rearrangements per sample.

Profiled with immunoSEQ multiplex PCR; TCRdb holds only in-frame clones, not every one. The table lists over 200,000 clones, just over 70% of them singletons. Findings of the study overall: Rising at ibrutinib response, clonality subsequently fell back toward baseline at progression. There were few public clonotypes, and on treatment they contracted or stayed stable.

With respect to this clone: The target antigen is unknown.

Trimming shortened V by 3 bases and J by 5 bases, and 7 bases separated the two germline ends. The CDR3 extends over 11 amino acids. CDR1 is GTSNPN and CDR2 is SVGIG in the germline V gene (reference sequence). The sample was PBMCs, taken after 12 months of ibrutinib treatment. J is TRBJ2-5 and V is TRBV30; D remains unclear. This clonotype was sampled from a human donor with chronic lymphocytic leukemia. The CDR3 region has the DNA TGTGCCTGGAGCCATTCCGAGACCCAGTACTTC. Its protein is CAWSHSETQYF.